The rows below give T cell receptor beta chains drawn from one sample of a study of CD8 T cells in Susac syndrome. TCRdb recomputed calls from the immunoSEQ multiplex PCR reads with MiXCR, one row per CDR3 protein. The sample lists 100,000 to 150,000 distinct CDR3 sequences, 94% occurring once. The specimen was CD4+ T cells from PBMCs. These receptor sequences come from a human donor with multiple sclerosis. Each CDR3 is given with its conserved first and last residue. Each record gives: D gene, J gene, clone size, V gene, CDR3 DNA, CDR3 protein. D genes are given only for firm matches. Where a row states a size, it is once, few, many or the class of an expanded clone; other rows omit it.

>NA|TRBJ1-3|NA|TRBV7-9
TGTGCCAGCAGCTTGGGCCCCGCTTTTGGAAACACCATATATTTT
CASSLGPAFGNTIYF
>NA|TRBJ2-5|NA|TRBV19
TGTGCCAGTCCGATGTGCGCCTGGGAGACCCAGTACTTC
CASPMCAWETQYF
>NA|TRBJ1-4|few|TRBV7-6
TGTGCCAGCAGCTTACAGGGTACTAATGAAAAACTGTTTTTT
CASSLQGTNEKLFF
>NA|TRBJ1-2|NA|TRBV12-3/TRBV12-4
TGTGCCAGCAGTTTCGTGGGTGTTCGCCATGGCTACACCTTC
CASSFVGVRHGYTF
>NA|TRBJ1-2|NA|TRBV6-5
TGTGCCAGCAACGCTGACGGGTATGGCTACACCTTC
CASNADGYGYTF
>NA|TRBJ2-1|NA|TRBV7-8
TGTGCCAGCAGCCCCAGGTCCACACAAGGCTATGAGCAGTTCTTC
CASSPRSTQGYEQFF
>NA|TRBJ2-5|NA|TRBV18
TGTGCCAGCTCACCTAACACGGAGACCCAGTACTTC
CASSPNTETQYF
>NA|TRBJ1-1|NA|TRBV14
TGTGCCAGCAGCCAACGGAGAGAGAACACTGAAGCTTTCTTT
CASSQRRENTEAFF
>NA|TRBJ1-1|NA|TRBV18
TGTGCCAGCTCATCTGCAGTGAACACTGAAGCTTTCTTT
CASSSAVNTEAFF
>NA|TRBJ2-6|few|TRBV11-2
TGTGCCAGCAGCTTAGAAGGGGGCTCTGGGGCCAACGTCCTGACTTTC
CASSLEGGSGANVLTF
>NA|TRBJ2-7|NA|TRBV7-2
TGTGCCAGCAGCAACCCAGCTGTCGGGAGTACCTACGAGCAGTACTTC
CASSNPAVGSTYEQYF
>TRBD2|TRBJ2-1|NA|TRBV4-3
TGCGCCAGCAGCCAAGTGACCGGGGGGAAATACAATGAGCAGTTCTTC
CASSQVTGGKYNEQFF
>NA|TRBJ1-6|NA|TRBV12-3/TRBV12-4
TGTGCCAGCAGTCCCCGTAATAATTCACCCCTCCACTTT
CASSPRNNSPLHF
>TRBD1|TRBJ2-5|NA|TRBV20-1
TGCAGTGCCCCGGACAGGGGGAATCAAGAGACCCAGTACTTC
CSAPDRGNQETQYF
>NA|TRBJ2-5|NA|TRBV5-6
TGTGCCAGCAGCCCGGGTGGAAGAGAAGAGACCCAGTACTTC
CASSPGGREETQYF
>TRBD2|TRBJ2-1|NA|TRBV6-5
TGTGCCAGCAGCCCCCTAGCGGGGGGTTACAATGAGCAGTTCTTC
CASSPLAGGYNEQFF
>NA|TRBJ2-2|NA|TRBV9
TGTGCCAGCAGCGTTGGACAGCCGAACACCGGGGAGCTGTTTTTT
CASSVGQPNTGELFF
>NA|TRBJ1-3|NA|TRBV11-2
TGTGCCAGCAGCCTACGCTCAGGACTCGGAAACACCATATATTTT
CASSLRSGLGNTIYF
>TRBD2|TRBJ2-7|few|TRBV7-2
TGTGCCAGCAGCGTAGCGGGGGGGCCGGGCGAGCAGTACTTC
CASSVAGGPGEQYF
>TRBD2|TRBJ2-5|NA|TRBV11-2
TGTGCCAGCAGCTATTCCCTAGCGGGAAGTCGCGAGACCCAGTACTTC
CASSYSLAGSRETQYF
>TRBD2|TRBJ2-5|NA|TRBV12-3/TRBV12-4
TGTGCCAGCAGTTTAGAGATGAGCGGGGGTACGGGGGAGACCCAGTACTTC
CASSLEMSGGTGETQYF
>NA|TRBJ2-7|NA|TRBV20-1
TGCAGTGCCTCTCAAAGGGCGCTCTACGAGCAGTACTTC
CSASQRALYEQYF
>NA|TRBJ2-7|NA|TRBV7-9
TGTGCCAGCAGCTTAGAGGACACCCCCATCTACGAGCAGTACTTC
CASSLEDTPIYEQYF
>TRBD2|TRBJ2-3|NA|TRBV2
TGTGCCAGCAGGGATAGCGGGGGGGCTGGAGATACGCAGTATTTT
CASRDSGGAGDTQYF
>NA|TRBJ1-6|NA|TRBV20-1
TGCAGTGCTCAAGTCGGGGATTCACCCCTCCACTTT
CSAQVGDSPLHF
>NA|TRBJ2-2|NA|TRBV12-5
TGTGCTAGTGGTCCGGCGGGTCTAGGGACCGGGGAGCTGTTTTTT
CASGPAGLGTGELFF
>NA|TRBJ1-5|NA|TRBV25-1
TGTGCCAGCAGTGAATGGGATCAGCCCCAGCATTTT
CASSEWDQPQHF
>TRBD1|TRBJ2-1|NA|TRBV13
TGTGCCAGCAGAACGAGACAGGGGGCGATGGGTGAGCAGTTCTTC
CASRTRQGAMGEQFF
>TRBD1|TRBJ2-2|once|TRBV5-4
TGTGCCAGCAGCCCGGGACAGGGGCAAACCGGGGAGCTGTTTTTT
CASSPGQGQTGELFF
>TRBD2|TRBJ2-5|NA|TRBV27
TGTGCCAGCAGTCAACGACCGGGACTAGCGGGGAGGGGAGAGACCCAGTACTTC
CASSQRPGLAGRGETQYF
>TRBD1|TRBJ1-1|NA|TRBV7-2
TGTGCCAGCAGCTTAGGGGGCACAGGGGGCACTGAAGCTTTCTTT
CASSLGGTGGTEAFF
>TRBD1|TRBJ2-2|NA|TRBV18
TGTGCCAGCTCACCTCCGGGACAGGGATCCGTCGGCGGGGAGCTGTTTTTT
CASSPPGQGSVGGELFF
>NA|TRBJ2-3|NA|TRBV9
TGTGCCAGCAGCGTCTCCCTAAGTAGAAGCACAGATACGCAGTATTTT
CASSVSLSRSTDTQYF
>NA|TRBJ2-4|NA|TRBV5-4
TGTGCCAGCAGCCCGGGACCGAAAGCCAAAAACATTCAGTACTTC
CASSPGPKAKNIQYF
>NA|TRBJ1-1|NA|TRBV30
TGTGCCTGGAGTCGGCAAGGCGAAGCTTTCTTT
CAWSRQGEAFF
>NA|TRBJ1-5|NA|TRBV30
TGTGCCTGGAGCCCGGCTACCAATCAGCCCCAGCATTTT
CAWSPATNQPQHF
>TRBD2|TRBJ2-2|NA|TRBV30
TGTGCCTGGAGAACTAGCGGACTGAACACCGGGGAGCTGTTTTTT
CAWRTSGLNTGELFF
>NA|TRBJ1-4|NA|TRBV18
TGTGCCAGCTCACGCTCCGGGACATTAGAAAAACTGTTTTTT
CASSRSGTLEKLFF
>NA|TRBJ2-5|NA|TRBV29-1
TGCAGCGTTGAAAGGAGGGAGACCCAGTACTTC
CSVERRETQYF
>NA|TRBJ1-6|NA|TRBV7-9
TGTGCCAGCAGCTTAGGCGGAGGTTTCCTCCACTTT
CASSLGGGFLHF
>NA|TRBJ1-4|NA|TRBV4-1
TGCGCCAGCAGCCACCCCAGGGCTGAAAAACTGTTTTTT
CASSHPRAEKLFF
>NA|TRBJ2-7|NA|TRBV30
TGTGCCCTCGGCAGCCCTTACGAGCAGTACTTC
CALGSPYEQYF
>TRBD2|TRBJ2-1|NA|TRBV7-9
TGTGCCAGCAGCTTGGTGCGGGAGGGCCTTGAGCAGTTCTTC
CASSLVREGLEQFF
>NA|TRBJ2-5|NA|TRBV29-1
TGCAGCGCAGAGGACGGATGGGGAGAGGGGGAGACCCAGTACTTC
CSAEDGWGEGETQYF
>TRBD1|TRBJ2-5|NA|TRBV24-1
TGTGCCACACAGGGGGCCGGGGAGACCCAGTACTTC
CATQGAGETQYF
>NA|TRBJ2-7|NA|TRBV7-2
TGTGCCAGCAGCTCGGCCGTCTACGAGCAGTACTTC
CASSSAVYEQYF
>NA|TRBJ2-7|NA|TRBV29-1
TGCAGCGTTACGGCGAATTACGAGCAGTACTTC
CSVTANYEQYF
>TRBD1|TRBJ1-2|NA|TRBV11-2
TGTGCCAGCAGGCTCCTACCGGGACAGGGCCTCTATGGCTACACCTTC
CASRLLPGQGLYGYTF
>NA|TRBJ2-1|NA|TRBV9
TGTGCCAGCAGCGTGACTAGGGTCAATGAGCAGTTCTTC
CASSVTRVNEQFF
>NA|TRBJ1-1|NA|TRBV9
TGTGCCAGCACCGAACGACTTAACACTGAAGCTTTCTTT
CASTERLNTEAFF